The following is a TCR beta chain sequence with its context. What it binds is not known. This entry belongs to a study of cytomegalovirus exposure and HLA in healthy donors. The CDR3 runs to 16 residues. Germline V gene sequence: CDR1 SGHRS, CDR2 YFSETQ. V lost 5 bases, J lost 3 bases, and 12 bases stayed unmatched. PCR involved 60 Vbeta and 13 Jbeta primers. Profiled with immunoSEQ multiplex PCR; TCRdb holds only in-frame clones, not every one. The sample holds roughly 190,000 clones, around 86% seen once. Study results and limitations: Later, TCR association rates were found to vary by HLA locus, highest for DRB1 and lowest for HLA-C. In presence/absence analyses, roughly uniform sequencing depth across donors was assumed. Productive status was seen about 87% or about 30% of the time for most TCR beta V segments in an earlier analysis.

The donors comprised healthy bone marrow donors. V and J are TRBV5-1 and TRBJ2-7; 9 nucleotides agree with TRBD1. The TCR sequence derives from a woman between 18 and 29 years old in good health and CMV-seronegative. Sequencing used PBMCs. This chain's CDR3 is CASSTTQLTGGYEQYF. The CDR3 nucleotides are TGCGCCAGCAGTACAACCCAACTGACAGGGGGCTACGAGCAGTACTTC.